Listed below are T cell receptor beta chains from one sample, sequenced in a study of blood T cell repertoires in COVID-19. This table comes from immunoSEQ multiplex PCR, and its TCRdb copy is limited to in-frame clones, with some not included. The table has over 250,000 clones, 89% seen once; the top ten hold approximately 2%. Sequencing was carried out using peripheral blood. These receptors came from a man aged 50-59 years with acute or convalescent COVID-19. CDR3s include the opening cysteine and the closing phenylalanine or tryptophan. D genes are given only for firm matches. Clone size is stated in some rows and not others, as once, few, many or a class when expanded.

>TRBJ2-7|.|.|15|TRBV4-1
CASSQLTGRSHEQYF
TGCGCCAGCAGCCAATTGACAGGGAGGTCCCACGAGCAGTACTTC
>TRBJ1-5|.|.|16|TRBV12-1
CASSNPDCFFNQPQHF
TGTGCCAGCAGCAACCCGGACTGCTTTTTTAATCAGCCCCAGCATTTT
>TRBJ2-5|once|.|14|TRBV5-1
CASSLVGDEETQYF
TGCGCCAGCAGCTTGGTAGGAGATGAAGAGACCCAGTACTTC
>TRBJ2-5|.|TRBD2|14|TRBV6-5
CASSSGGAWETQYF
TGTGCCAGCAGTTCGGGAGGGGCCTGGGAGACCCAGTACTTC
>TRBJ1-2|.|TRBD1|13|TRBV5-1
CASSTQGDYGYTF
TGCGCCAGCAGCACACAGGGGGACTATGGCTACACCTTC
>TRBJ2-7|few|TRBD1|14|TRBV2
CASSPQGLGYEQYF
TGTGCCAGCAGTCCACAGGGGTTGGGATACGAGCAGTACTTC
>TRBJ2-2|.|TRBD2|17|TRBV11-3
CASAGTSGGWDTGELFF
TGTGCCAGCGCGGGGACTAGCGGGGGCTGGGACACCGGGGAGCTGTTTTTT
>TRBJ1-5|.|.|13|TRBV6-5
CASSTQGIQPQHF
TGTGCCAGCAGTACCCAGGGTATCCAGCCCCAGCATTTT
>TRBJ1-1|.|.|13|TRBV10-3
CAIARDSNTEAFF
TGTGCCATCGCCAGGGATTCGAACACTGAAGCTTTCTTT
>TRBJ1-3|.|.|16|TRBV11-2
CASSLDPAGSGNTIYF
TGTGCCAGCAGCTTAGATCCCGCAGGCTCTGGAAACACCATATATTTT
>TRBJ2-5|.|.|13|TRBV27
CASSLRGGETQYF
TGTGCCAGCAGTCTAAGGGGTGGTGAGACCCAGTACTTC
>TRBJ1-4|.|.|14|TRBV5-1
CATSAGATNEKLFF
TGCGCCACCTCTGCCGGGGCAACTAATGAAAAACTGTTTTTT
>TRBJ2-2|.|.|15|TRBV27
CASRHLRQTPGELFF
TGTGCCAGCAGACATCTCAGACAAACGCCCGGGGAGCTGTTTTTT
>TRBJ1-6|.|.|14|TRBV7-9
CASQQSSYNSPLHF
TGTGCCTCCCAACAGAGCTCCTATAATTCACCCCTCCACTTT
>TRBJ1-6|once|.|14|TRBV6-1
CASSEFNRNSPLHF
TGTGCCAGCAGTGAATTTAACAGGAATTCACCCCTCCACTTT
>TRBJ1-1|once|TRBD1|15|TRBV3-1/TRBV3-2
CASSLNPTGGAEAFF
TGTGCCAGCAGCCTCAATCCCACAGGGGGAGCTGAAGCTTTCTTT
>TRBJ2-2|.|.|12|TRBV5-1
CASSLTSGELFF
TGCGCCAGCAGCTTGACCAGCGGGGAGCTGTTTTTT
>TRBJ2-1|few|.|13|TRBV7-3
CASSPRGYNEQFF
TGTGCCAGCAGCCCCCGGGGCTACAATGAGCAGTTCTTC
>TRBJ2-2|.|TRBD2|15|TRBV3-1/TRBV3-2
CASSLGGARTGELFF
TGTGCCAGCAGCCTCGGGGGGGCGAGGACCGGGGAGCTGTTTTTT
>TRBJ2-2|.|.|14|TRBV18
CASSPYMNTGELFF
TGTGCCAGCTCACCGTACATGAACACCGGGGAGCTGTTTTTT
>TRBJ1-1|.|.|12|TRBV12-3/TRBV12-4
CASSRTKSEAFF
TGTGCCAGCAGTCGGACAAAGTCTGAAGCTTTCTTT
>TRBJ1-1|.|.|13|TRBV27
CASSFTRDTEAFF
TGTGCCAGCAGTTTTACGAGGGACACTGAAGCTTTCTTT
>TRBJ2-2|.|.|14|TRBV6-4
CASRHRANTGELFF
TGTGCCAGCAGGCACAGGGCGAACACCGGGGAGCTGTTTTTT
>TRBJ2-2|.|.|16|TRBV5-4
CASSFDVGGLAGELFF
TGTGCCAGCAGCTTCGACGTGGGGGGGCTCGCCGGGGAGCTGTTTTTT
>TRBJ1-1|.|.|14|TRBV9
CASSRGIGGTEAFF
TGTGCCAGCAGCAGGGGGATTGGTGGCACTGAAGCTTTCTTT
>TRBJ2-1|.|TRBD2|15|TRBV5-1
CASSSGLAGSDEQFF
TGCGCCAGCAGCTCCGGACTAGCGGGGTCGGATGAGCAGTTCTTC
>TRBJ2-1|.|.|15|TRBV10-3
CAISEPRGPNNEQFF
TGTGCCATCAGTGAGCCCAGGGGTCCCAACAATGAGCAGTTCTTC
>TRBJ2-7|.|.|13|TRBV12-3/TRBV12-4
CASSSRRLYEQYF
TGTGCCAGCAGTTCGCGGAGGCTCTACGAGCAGTACTTC
>TRBJ2-7|.|.|13|TRBV20-1
CSASQGSSYEQYF
TGCAGTGCAAGTCAGGGCAGCTCCTACGAGCAGTACTTC
>TRBJ2-1|once|.|15|TRBV24-1
CATSDPSGPGNEQFF
TGTGCCACCAGTGACCCGAGCGGGCCGGGGAATGAGCAGTTCTTC
>TRBJ1-3|once|.|14|TRBV7-2
CASSFSRSGNTIYF
TGTGCCAGCAGCTTCAGTCGCTCTGGAAACACCATATATTTT
>TRBJ1-5|.|TRBD1|15|TRBV6-5
CASSYSGGPNQPQHF
TGTGCCAGCAGTTACTCAGGGGGCCCCAATCAGCCCCAGCATTTT
>TRBJ2-7|.|.|14|TRBV6-5
CASSYGGETYEQYF
TGTGCCAGCAGTTACGGAGGGGAAACCTACGAGCAGTACTTC
>TRBJ1-3|.|.|16|TRBV7-9
CASSLSVRSSGNTIYF
TGTGCCAGCAGCCTCAGCGTGAGAAGCTCTGGAAACACCATATATTTT
>TRBJ2-5|.|.|15|TRBV5-1
CASSPPAQGGETQYF
TGCGCCAGCAGCCCCCCTGCCCAGGGTGGGGAGACCCAGTACTTC
>TRBJ2-7|.|.|16|TRBV2
CASSEGAGANHREQYF
TGTGCCAGCAGTGAAGGGGCGGGGGCCAACCACCGCGAGCAGTACTTC
>TRBJ2-1|.|.|13|TRBV16
CASSQHQTNEQFF
TGTGCCAGCAGCCAACATCAGACAAATGAGCAGTTCTTC
>TRBJ1-3|.|.|16|TRBV9
CASSVPAGGSGNTIYF
TGTGCCAGCAGCGTCCCAGCCGGGGGCTCTGGAAACACCATATATTTT
>TRBJ1-1|.|TRBD1|13|TRBV28
CASRTGMNTEAFF
TGTGCCAGCCGGACAGGGATGAACACTGAAGCTTTCTTT
>TRBJ1-4|.|.|14|TRBV18
CASSPGVTSEKLFF
TGTGCCAGCTCACCTGGAGTCACGAGTGAAAAACTGTTTTTT
>TRBJ2-3|.|.|13|TRBV2
CASSDTSRDTQYF
TGTGCCAGCAGTGATACCTCCAGGGATACGCAGTATTTT
>TRBJ2-7|once|TRBD1|14|TRBV11-3
CASSLGDSSYEQYF
TGTGCCAGCAGCTTGGGGGACAGCTCCTACGAGCAGTACTTC
>TRBJ2-6|once|.|15|TRBV19
CASSMGSSGANVLTF
TGTGCCAGTAGTATGGGGAGCTCTGGGGCCAACGTCCTGACTTTC
>TRBJ2-1|once|.|14|TRBV6-1
CASSEGGGYNEQFF
TGTGCCAGCAGTGAAGGAGGCGGGTACAATGAGCAGTTCTTC